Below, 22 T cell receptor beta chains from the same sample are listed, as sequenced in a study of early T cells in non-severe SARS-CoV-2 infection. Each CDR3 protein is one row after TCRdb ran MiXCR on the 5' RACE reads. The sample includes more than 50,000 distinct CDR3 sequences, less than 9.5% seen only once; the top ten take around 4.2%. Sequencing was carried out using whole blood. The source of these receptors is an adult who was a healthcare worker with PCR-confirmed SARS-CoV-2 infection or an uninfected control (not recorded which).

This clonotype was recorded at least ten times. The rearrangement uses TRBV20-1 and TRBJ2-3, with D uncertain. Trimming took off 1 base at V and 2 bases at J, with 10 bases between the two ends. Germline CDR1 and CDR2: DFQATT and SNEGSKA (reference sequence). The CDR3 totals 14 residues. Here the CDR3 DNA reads TGCAGTGCTAGAGGCCGAGACTCCACAGATACGCAGTATTTT. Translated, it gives CSARGRDSTDTQYF.

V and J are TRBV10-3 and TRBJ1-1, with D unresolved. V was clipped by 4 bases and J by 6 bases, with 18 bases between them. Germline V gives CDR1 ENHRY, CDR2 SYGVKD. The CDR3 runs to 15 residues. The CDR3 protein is CAISATMGNRAEAFF. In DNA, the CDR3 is TGTGCCATCAGTGCCACGATGGGGAATAGGGCTGAAGCTTTCTTT.

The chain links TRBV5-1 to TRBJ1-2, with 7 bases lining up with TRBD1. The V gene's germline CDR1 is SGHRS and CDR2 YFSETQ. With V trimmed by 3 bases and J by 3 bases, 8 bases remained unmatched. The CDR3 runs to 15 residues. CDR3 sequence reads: CASSSGQALDYGYTF. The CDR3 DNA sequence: TGCGCCAGCAGCTCCGGACAGGCTCTTGACTATGGCTACACCTTC.

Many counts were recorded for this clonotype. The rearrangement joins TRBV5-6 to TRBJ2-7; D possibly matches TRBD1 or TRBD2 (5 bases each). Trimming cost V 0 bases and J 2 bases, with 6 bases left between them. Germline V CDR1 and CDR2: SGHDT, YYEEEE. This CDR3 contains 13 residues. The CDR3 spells CASSLEGPYEQYF. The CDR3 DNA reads TGTGCCAGCAGCTTGGAGGGACCCTACGAGCAGTACTTC.

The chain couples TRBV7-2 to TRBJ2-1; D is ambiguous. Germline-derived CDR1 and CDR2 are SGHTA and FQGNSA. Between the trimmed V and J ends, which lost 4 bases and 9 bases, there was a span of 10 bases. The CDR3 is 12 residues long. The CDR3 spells CASSSLRGEQFF. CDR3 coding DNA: TGTGCCAGCAGCTCTCTACGAGGTGAGCAGTTCTTC.

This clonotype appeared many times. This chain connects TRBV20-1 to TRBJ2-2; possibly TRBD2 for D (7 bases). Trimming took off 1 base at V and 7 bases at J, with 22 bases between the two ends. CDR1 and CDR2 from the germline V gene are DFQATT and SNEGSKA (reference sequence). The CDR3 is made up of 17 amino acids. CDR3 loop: CSARAPGAGEISGELFF. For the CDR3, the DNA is TGCAGTGCTAGAGCCCCAGGGGCGGGAGAGATCAGCGGGGAGCTGTTTTTT.

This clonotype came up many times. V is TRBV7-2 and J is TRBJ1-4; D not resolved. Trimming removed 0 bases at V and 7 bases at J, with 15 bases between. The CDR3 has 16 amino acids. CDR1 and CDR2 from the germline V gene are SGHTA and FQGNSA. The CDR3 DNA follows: TGTGCCAGCAGCTTAGCGCCGAGGACCCCTGCTGAAAAACTGTTTTTT. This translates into CASSLAPRTPAEKLFF.

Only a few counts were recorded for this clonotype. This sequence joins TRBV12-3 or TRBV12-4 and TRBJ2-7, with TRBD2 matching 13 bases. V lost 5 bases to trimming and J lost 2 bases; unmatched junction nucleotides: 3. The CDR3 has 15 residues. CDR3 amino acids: CASSRLAGGPYEQYF. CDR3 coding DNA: TGTGCCAGCAGTAGACTAGCGGGAGGTCCCTACGAGCAGTACTTC.

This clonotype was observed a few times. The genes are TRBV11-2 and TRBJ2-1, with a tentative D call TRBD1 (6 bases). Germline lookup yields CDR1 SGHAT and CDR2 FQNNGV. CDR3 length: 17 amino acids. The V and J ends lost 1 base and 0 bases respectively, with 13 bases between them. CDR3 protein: CASSLAVGGHSYNEQFF. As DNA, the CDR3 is TGTGCCAGCAGCTTAGCCGTAGGGGGACACTCCTACAATGAGCAGTTCTTC.

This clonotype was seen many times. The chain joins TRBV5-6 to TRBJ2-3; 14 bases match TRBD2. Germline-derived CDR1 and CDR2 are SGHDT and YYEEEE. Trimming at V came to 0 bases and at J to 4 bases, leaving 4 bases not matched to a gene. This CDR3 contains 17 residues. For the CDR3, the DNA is TGTGCCAGCAGCTTGGATAGGACTAGCGGGGGGTCAGATACGCAGTATTTT. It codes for CASSLDRTSGGSDTQYF.

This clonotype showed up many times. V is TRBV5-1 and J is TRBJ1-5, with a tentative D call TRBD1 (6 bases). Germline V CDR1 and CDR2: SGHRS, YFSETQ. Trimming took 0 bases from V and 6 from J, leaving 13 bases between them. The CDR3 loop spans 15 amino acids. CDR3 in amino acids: CASSLAGGAGQPQHF. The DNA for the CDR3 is TGCGCCAGCAGCTTGGCGGGGGGCGCGGGTCAGCCCCAGCATTTT.

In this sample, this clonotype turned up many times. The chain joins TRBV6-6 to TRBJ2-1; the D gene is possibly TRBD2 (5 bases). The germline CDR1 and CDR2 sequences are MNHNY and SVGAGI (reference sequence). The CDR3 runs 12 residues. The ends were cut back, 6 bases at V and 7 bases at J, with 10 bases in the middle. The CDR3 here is CASSKLGNEQFF. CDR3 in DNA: TGTGCCAGCAGCAAACTAGGTAATGAGCAGTTCTTC.

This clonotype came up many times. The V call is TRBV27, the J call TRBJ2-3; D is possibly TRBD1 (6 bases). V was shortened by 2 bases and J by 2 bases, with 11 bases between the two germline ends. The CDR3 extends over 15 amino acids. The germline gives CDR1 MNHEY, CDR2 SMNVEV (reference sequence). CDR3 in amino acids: CASSLRAGATDTQYF. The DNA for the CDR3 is TGTGCCAGCAGTTTAAGGGCAGGGGCCACAGATACGCAGTATTTT.

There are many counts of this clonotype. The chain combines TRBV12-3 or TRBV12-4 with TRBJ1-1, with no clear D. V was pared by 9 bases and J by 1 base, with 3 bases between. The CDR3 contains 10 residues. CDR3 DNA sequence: TGTGCCAGTAAGAACACTGAAGCTTTCTTT. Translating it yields CASKNTEAFF.

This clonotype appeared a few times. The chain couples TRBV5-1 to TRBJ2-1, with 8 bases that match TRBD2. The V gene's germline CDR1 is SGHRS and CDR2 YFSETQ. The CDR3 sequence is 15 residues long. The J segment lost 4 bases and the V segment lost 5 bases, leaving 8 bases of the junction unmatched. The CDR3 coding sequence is TGCGCCAGCAGAGGGGGAGCGGGAGCTTACAATGAGCAGTTCTTC. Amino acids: CASRGGAGAYNEQFF. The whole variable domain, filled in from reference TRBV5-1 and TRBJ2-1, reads KAGVTQTPRYLIKTRGQQVTLSCSPISGHRSVSWYQQTPGQGLQFLFEYFSETQRNKGNFPGRFSGRQFSNSRSEMNVSTLELGDSALYLCASRGGAGAYNEQFFGPGTRLTVL.

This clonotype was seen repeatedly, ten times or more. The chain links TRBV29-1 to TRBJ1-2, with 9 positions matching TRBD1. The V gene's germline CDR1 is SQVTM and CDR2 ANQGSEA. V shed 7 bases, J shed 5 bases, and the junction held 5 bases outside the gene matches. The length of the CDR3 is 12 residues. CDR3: CSAGTGQYGYTF. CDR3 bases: TGCAGCGCAGGGACAGGGCAGTATGGCTACACCTTC.

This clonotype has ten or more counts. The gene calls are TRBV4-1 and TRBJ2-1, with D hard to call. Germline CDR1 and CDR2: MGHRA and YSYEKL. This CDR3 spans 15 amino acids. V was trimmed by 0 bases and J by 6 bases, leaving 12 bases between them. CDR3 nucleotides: TGCGCCAGCAGCCAAGATATCGGAACCCTCAATGAGCAGTTCTTC. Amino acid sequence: CASSQDIGTLNEQFF.

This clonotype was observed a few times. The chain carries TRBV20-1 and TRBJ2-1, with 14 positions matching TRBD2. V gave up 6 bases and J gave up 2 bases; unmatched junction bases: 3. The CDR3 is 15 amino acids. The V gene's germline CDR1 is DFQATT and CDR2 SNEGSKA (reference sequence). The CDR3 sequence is CSAAGLAGAYNEQFF. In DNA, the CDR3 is TGCAGTGCGGCGGGACTAGCGGGAGCCTACAATGAGCAGTTCTTC.

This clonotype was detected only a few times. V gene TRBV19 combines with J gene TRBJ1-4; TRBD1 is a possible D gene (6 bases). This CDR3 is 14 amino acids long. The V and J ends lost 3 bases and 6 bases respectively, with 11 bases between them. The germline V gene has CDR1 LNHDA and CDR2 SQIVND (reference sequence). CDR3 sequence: CASSIQQGDEKLFF. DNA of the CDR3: TGTGCCAGTAGTATTCAACAGGGAGATGAAAAACTGTTTTTT.

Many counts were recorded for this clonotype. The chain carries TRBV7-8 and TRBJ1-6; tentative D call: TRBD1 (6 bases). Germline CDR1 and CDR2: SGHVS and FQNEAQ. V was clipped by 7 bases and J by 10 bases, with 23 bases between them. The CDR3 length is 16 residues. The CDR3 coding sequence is TGTGCCAGCACCCCCTTAGAAGGGGGGCTTAGGTCACCCCTCCACTTT. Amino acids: CASTPLEGGLRSPLHF.

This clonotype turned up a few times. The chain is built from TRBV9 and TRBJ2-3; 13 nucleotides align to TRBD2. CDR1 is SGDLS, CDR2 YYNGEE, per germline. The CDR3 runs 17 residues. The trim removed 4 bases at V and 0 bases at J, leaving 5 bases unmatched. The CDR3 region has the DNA TGTGCCAGCAGCAGCGGGACTAGCGGGGCCAGCACAGATACGCAGTATTTT. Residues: CASSSGTSGASTDTQYF.

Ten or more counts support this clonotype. The CDR3 DNA is TGTGCCAGTAGTATCCTCCCAAATAGCAATCAGCCCCAGCATTTT. The encoded protein is CASSILPNSNQPQHF. The chain joins TRBV19 to TRBJ1-5; D is undetermined. V dropped 3 bases and J dropped 0 bases, with 9 bases sitting between them. This CDR3 is 15 amino acids long. The germline gives CDR1 LNHDA, CDR2 SQIVND (reference sequence).